This entry describes one T cell receptor (beta chain). The sample originates from a study of blood T cell repertoires in COVID-19. Clones were sequenced by immunoSEQ multiplex PCR, and TCRdb holds only the in-frame ones, with some missing. The table lists roughly 160,000 clones, more than 65% of them singletons. Participants came from some 23 US areas, aged about 18 to 89 years. The germline V and J ends were trimmed by 2 bases and 3 bases, with 11 bases remaining between them. Germline CDR1 is LNHDA and CDR2 is SQIVND (reference sequence). The CDR3 extends over 14 amino acids. The origin of this receptor is a man aged 45 to 65 who had recovered from COVID-19. The chain carries TRBV19 and TRBJ2-7, with D maybe TRBD1 (6 bases). Sequences were obtained from PBMCs or T cells enriched from blood (not recorded which). In DNA form, the CDR3 reads TGTGCCAGTAGTATACCCGGACAGATCTACGAGCAGTACTTC. This sequence encodes CASSIPGQIYEQYF.